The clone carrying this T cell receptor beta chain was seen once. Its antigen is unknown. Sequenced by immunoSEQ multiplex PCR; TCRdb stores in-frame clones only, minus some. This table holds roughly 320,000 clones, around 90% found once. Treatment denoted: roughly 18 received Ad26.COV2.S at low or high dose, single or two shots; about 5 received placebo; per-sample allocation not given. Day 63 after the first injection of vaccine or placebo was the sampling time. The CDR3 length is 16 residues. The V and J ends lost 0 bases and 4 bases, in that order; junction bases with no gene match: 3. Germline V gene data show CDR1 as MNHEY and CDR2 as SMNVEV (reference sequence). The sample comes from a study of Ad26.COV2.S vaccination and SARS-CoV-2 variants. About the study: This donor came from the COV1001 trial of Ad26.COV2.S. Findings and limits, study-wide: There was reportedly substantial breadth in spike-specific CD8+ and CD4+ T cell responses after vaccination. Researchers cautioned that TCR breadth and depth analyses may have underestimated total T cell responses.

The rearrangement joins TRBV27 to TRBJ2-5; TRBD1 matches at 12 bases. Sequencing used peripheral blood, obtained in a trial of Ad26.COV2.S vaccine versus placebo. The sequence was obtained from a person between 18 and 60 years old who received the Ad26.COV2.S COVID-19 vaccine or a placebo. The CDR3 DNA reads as TGTGCCAGCAGTTTATCGAGGGACAGGGGGCTAGAGACCCAGTACTTC. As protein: CASSLSRDRGLETQYF.